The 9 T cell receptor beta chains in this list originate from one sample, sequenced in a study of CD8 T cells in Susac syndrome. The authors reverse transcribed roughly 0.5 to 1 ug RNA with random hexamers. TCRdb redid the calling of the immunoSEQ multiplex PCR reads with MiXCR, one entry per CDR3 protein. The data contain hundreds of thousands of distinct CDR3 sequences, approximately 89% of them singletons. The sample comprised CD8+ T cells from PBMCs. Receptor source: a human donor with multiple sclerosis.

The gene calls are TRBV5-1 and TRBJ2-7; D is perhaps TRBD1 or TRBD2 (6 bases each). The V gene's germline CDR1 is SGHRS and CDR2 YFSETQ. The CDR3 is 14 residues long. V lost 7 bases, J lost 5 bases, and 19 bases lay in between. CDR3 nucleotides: TGCGCCAGCCCCCCCGGGGGCAACCGGAACGAGCAGTACTTC. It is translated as CASPPGGNRNEQYF.

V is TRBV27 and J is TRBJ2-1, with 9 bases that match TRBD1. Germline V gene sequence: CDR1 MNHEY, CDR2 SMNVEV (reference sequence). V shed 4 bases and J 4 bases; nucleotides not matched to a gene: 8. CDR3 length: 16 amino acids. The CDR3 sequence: CASSSDGQGIYNEQFF. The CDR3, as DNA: TGTGCCAGCAGTTCAGATGGACAGGGGATATACAATGAGCAGTTCTTC.

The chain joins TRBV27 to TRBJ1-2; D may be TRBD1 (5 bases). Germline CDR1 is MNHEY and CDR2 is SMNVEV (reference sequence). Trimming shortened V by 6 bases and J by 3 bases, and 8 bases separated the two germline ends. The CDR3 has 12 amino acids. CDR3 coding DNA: TGTGCCAGCAGGGGACTATACTATGGCTACACCTTC. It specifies CASRGLYYGYTF.

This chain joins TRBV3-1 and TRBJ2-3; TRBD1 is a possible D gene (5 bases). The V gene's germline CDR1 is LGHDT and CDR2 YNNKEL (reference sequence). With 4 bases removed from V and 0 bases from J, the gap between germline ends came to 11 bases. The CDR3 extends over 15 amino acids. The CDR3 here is CASSPDKFSTDTQYF. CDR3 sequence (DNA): TGTGCCAGCAGCCCGGACAAGTTTAGCACAGATACGCAGTATTTT.

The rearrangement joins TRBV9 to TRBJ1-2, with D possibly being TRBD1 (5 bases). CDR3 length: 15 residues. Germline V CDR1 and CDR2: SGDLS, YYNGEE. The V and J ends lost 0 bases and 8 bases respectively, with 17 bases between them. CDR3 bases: TGTGCCAGCAGCGTAGCTGGGGACCGCCGGCCGGGCTACACCTTC. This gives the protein CASSVAGDRRPGYTF.

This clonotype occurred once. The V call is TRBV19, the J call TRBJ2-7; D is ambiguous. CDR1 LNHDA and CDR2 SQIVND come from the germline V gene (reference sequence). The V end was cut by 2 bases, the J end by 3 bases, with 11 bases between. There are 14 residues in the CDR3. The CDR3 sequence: CASSITRGVYEQYF. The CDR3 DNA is TGTGCCAGTAGTATAACTCGAGGTGTCTACGAGCAGTACTTC.

The CDR3, as DNA: TGTGCCAGCAGGTTACTAGCGGGAGAAGAGACCCAGTACTTC. Translating it yields CASRLLAGEETQYF. The chain carries TRBV12-3 or TRBV12-4 and TRBJ2-5, with TRBD2 identical over 11 bases. The length of the CDR3 is 14 residues. J lost 3 bases, V lost 6 bases, and 3 bases had no gene match.

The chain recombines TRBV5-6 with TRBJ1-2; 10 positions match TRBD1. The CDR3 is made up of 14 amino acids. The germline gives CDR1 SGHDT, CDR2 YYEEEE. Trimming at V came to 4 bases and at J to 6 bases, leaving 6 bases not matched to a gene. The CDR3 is CASSLWGTGDGYTF. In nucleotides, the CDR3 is TGTGCCAGCAGCCTCTGGGGGACAGGGGATGGCTACACCTTC.

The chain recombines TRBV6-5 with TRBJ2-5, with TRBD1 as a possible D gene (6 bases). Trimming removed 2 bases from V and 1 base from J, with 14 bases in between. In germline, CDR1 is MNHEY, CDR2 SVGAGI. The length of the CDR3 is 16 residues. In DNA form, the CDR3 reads TGTGCCAGCAGTTACCTCTCCACAGGGTTCCAAGAGACCCAGTACTTC. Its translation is CASSYLSTGFQETQYF.